This passage covers 29 T cell receptor beta chains from one sample sequenced in a study of preoperative IRX-2 immunotherapy in early breast cancer. Data came from immunoSEQ multiplex PCR; TCRdb stores just in-frame clones and leaves some out. The sample yields tens of thousands of clones, just under 90% seen once. Treatment: preoperative locoregional IRX-2 cytokine immunotherapy. The sequencing here drew on tumor tissue, taken after IRX-2 immunotherapy. Receptors were obtained from a human donor with breast cancer.

The genes are TRBV7-6 and TRBJ2-7, with TRBD1 matching 9 bases. V gave up 6 bases and J gave up 7 bases; unmatched junction bases: 13. This CDR3 has 15 residues. Germline V lookup: CDR1 SGHVS, CDR2 FNYEAQ. This CDR3 reads CASRMKVTGGAEQYF. The CDR3 DNA reads TGTGCCAGCAGAATGAAGGTCACAGGGGGCGCGGAGCAGTACTTC. The complete variable domain, with remaining parts taken from reference TRBV7-6 and TRBJ2-7, reads GAGVSQSPRYKVTKRGQDVALRCDPISGHVSLYWYRQALGQGPEFLTYFNYEAQQDKSGLPNDRFSAERPEGSISTLTIQRTEQRDSAMYRCASRMKVTGGAEQYFGPGTRLTVT.

The genes are TRBV5-1 and TRBJ2-3; 12 positions match TRBD2. The CDR3 consists of 16 residues. The junction had 5 bases not matched to a gene; V was cut back by 5 bases and J by 1 base. Germline values: CDR1 SGHRS, CDR2 YFSETQ. This chain's CDR3 is CASRAGTSGRTDTQYF. CDR3 in DNA: TGCGCCAGCAGAGCCGGGACTAGCGGGCGCACAGATACGCAGTATTTT.

V and J are TRBV6-8 and TRBJ2-3; D remains unclear. Per germline, CDR1 MNHGY and CDR2 SAAAGT. The V end lost 0 bases, the J end lost 0 bases, and 16 bases lay between the germline ends. The CDR3 runs 18 residues. CDR3 sequence reads: CASSYSTAPVMSTDTQYF. For the CDR3, the DNA is TGTGCCAGCAGTTACTCGACGGCTCCCGTTATGAGCACAGATACGCAGTATTTT.

V gene TRBV19 combines with J gene TRBJ1-4; possibly TRBD1 for D (6 bases). In germline, CDR1 is LNHDA, CDR2 SQIVND (reference sequence). The CDR3 is made up of 16 amino acids. The V gene lost 3 bases and the J gene lost 0 bases, with 11 bases spanning the gap. As DNA, the CDR3 is TGTGCCAGTAGTATTGGGGGCTACACAACTAATGAAAAACTGTTTTTT. This sequence encodes CASSIGGYTTNEKLFF.

This clone has a single count. The chain recombines TRBV7-6 with TRBJ2-1, with 13 positions matching TRBD2. Trimming took 2 bases from V and 10 from J; bases not matched to a gene: 8. The germline V gene encodes CDR1 SGHVS and CDR2 FNYEAQ. The CDR3 consists of 16 residues. This chain's CDR3 is CASSLFGLAGVGEQFF. Here the CDR3 DNA reads TGTGCCAGCAGCTTATTTGGACTAGCGGGAGTAGGAGAGCAGTTCTTC.

The chain couples TRBV11-3 to TRBJ2-2, with a possible D match to TRBD2 (6 bases). The CDR3 has 16 amino acids. CDR1 and CDR2 from the germline V gene are SGHNT and YENEEA. Trimming removed 6 bases from V and 0 bases from J, with 14 bases in between. CDR3 residues: CASRDPSAANTGELFF. In DNA, the CDR3 is TGTGCCAGCAGAGACCCTAGCGCCGCGAACACCGGGGAGCTGTTTTTT.

The rearrangement links TRBV18 to TRBJ2-2; the match to TRBD2 covers 9 bases. After removal of 2 bases from V and 1 base from J, the junction contained 5 bases not matched to a gene. The CDR3 loop spans 17 amino acids. Per the germline V gene, CDR1 is KGHSH and CDR2 is LQKENI. The CDR3 coding sequence is TGTGCCAGCTCACCAGGAGTAGCGGGAGTGAACACCGGGGAGCTGTTTTTT. Protein product: CASSPGVAGVNTGELFF.

The V call is TRBV4-1, the J call TRBJ2-3; 10 bases are shared with TRBD2. Germline V CDR1 and CDR2: MGHRA, YSYEKL. The CDR3 contains 17 residues. The trim removed 1 base at V and 5 bases at J, leaving 9 bases unmatched. The CDR3 DNA follows: TGCGCCAGCAGCCAAGCCTCGAGCGGGGGGGCAGGAGATACGCAGTATTTT. Protein: CASSQASSGGAGDTQYF.

This clone was observed a single time. V gene TRBV11-3 combines with J gene TRBJ2-1; 9 nucleotides agree with TRBD1. This CDR3 has 14 residues. The ends lost 4 bases at V and 9 bases at J; junction bases unmatched: 7. From germline, CDR1 is SGHNT and CDR2 YENEEA. CDR3 DNA: TGTGCCAGCAGCTCGGGACAGGGATTTGGTGAGCAGTTCTTC. This sequence encodes CASSSGQGFGEQFF.

The chain is built from TRBV19 and TRBJ1-4, with 9 bases that match TRBD1. The CDR3 is 15 residues long. Germline V CDR1 and CDR2: LNHDA, SQIVND (reference sequence). With 5 bases clipped from V and 8 bases from J, the junction kept 9 bases outside the gene matches. CDR3 DNA: TGTGCCAGTAGTCTCACGGGACAGGGTAACGAAAAACTGTTTTTT. This gives the protein CASSLTGQGNEKLFF. Based on the CDR3 plus reference TRBV19 and TRBJ1-4, the full variable domain is DGGITQSPKYLFRKEGQNVTLSCEQNLNHDAMYWYRQDPGQGLRLIYYSQIVNDFQKGDIAEGYSVSREKKESFPLTVTSAQKNPTAFYLCASSLTGQGNEKLFFGSGTQLSVL.

The gene calls are TRBV19 and TRBJ1-1, with 7 positions matching TRBD1. J lost 6 bases, V lost 9 bases, and 16 bases had no gene match. The CDR3 has 15 residues. Germline V gene data show CDR1 as LNHDA and CDR2 as SQIVND (reference sequence). The CDR3 region is CASTNRQGWSAEAFF. In DNA, the CDR3 is TGTGCCAGCACTAATCGACAGGGATGGAGCGCTGAAGCTTTCTTT.

The rearrangement joins TRBV19 to TRBJ1-2; D gene uncertain. V lost 6 bases, J lost 4 bases, and 18 bases lay in between. This CDR3 has 15 amino acids. Looked up from germline, CDR1 is LNHDA and CDR2 is SQIVND (reference sequence). CDR3 residues: CASRVGESSVYGYTF. CDR3 DNA sequence: TGTGCCAGTAGGGTTGGGGAATCGTCGGTCTATGGCTACACCTTC.

The rearrangement joins TRBV7-6 to TRBJ1-1; 8 positions agree with TRBD1. The germline V gene encodes CDR1 SGHVS and CDR2 FNYEAQ. CDR3 length: 14 amino acids. The ends lost 8 bases at V and 8 bases at J; junction bases unmatched: 13. The CDR3 nucleotides read TGTGCCAGCTCCAGGAGGTCGGGGGACAGGGAAGCTTTCTTT. Protein sequence: CASSRRSGDREAFF. Combining the CDR3 with reference TRBV7-6 and TRBJ1-1 gives the whole variable domain GAGVSQSPRYKVTKRGQDVALRCDPISGHVSLYWYRQALGQGPEFLTYFNYEAQQDKSGLPNDRFSAERPEGSISTLTIQRTEQRDSAMYRCASSRRSGDREAFFGQGTRLTVV.

CDR3 sequence: CASSPAPGLRTEAFF. Written as DNA, the CDR3 is TGTGCCAGCAGCCCTGCACCGGGACTGCGCACTGAAGCTTTCTTT. This rearrangement joins TRBV7-6 to TRBJ1-1, with D perhaps TRBD1 (5 bases). Germline CDR1 reads SGHVS; CDR2 reads FNYEAQ. CDR3 length equals 15 residues. The V gene lost 5 bases and the J gene lost 4 bases, with 17 bases spanning the gap.

This sequence joins TRBV6-8 and TRBJ1-1, with D maybe TRBD1 (6 bases). Germline V gene data show CDR1 as MNHGY and CDR2 as SAAAGT. The CDR3 is made up of 14 amino acids. V was trimmed by 10 bases and J by 0 bases, leaving 15 bases between them. DNA for the CDR3: TGTGCCATAAGGGGGTGGGGTGTGAACACTGAAGCTTTCTTT. Protein product: CAIRGWGVNTEAFF.

The rearrangement uses TRBV11-3 and TRBJ1-3; the D is unclear. The V end lost 4 bases, the J end lost 4 bases, and 14 bases lay between the germline ends. The CDR3 sequence is 15 residues long. From germline, CDR1 is SGHNT and CDR2 YENEEA. DNA of the CDR3: TGTGCCAGCAGCTCCGTTGGTCTAGGGGGAAACACCATATATTTT. Amino acid sequence: CASSSVGLGGNTIYF.

This chain uses TRBV19 with TRBJ2-1, with D possibly being TRBD2 (6 bases). V dropped 2 bases and J dropped 4 bases, with 9 bases sitting between them. Germline loops: CDR1 LNHDA, CDR2 SQIVND (reference sequence). The CDR3 is 14 residues long. The CDR3 loop is CASSIFGSYNEQFF. The CDR3 coding sequence is TGTGCCAGTAGTATATTCGGGAGTTACAATGAGCAGTTCTTC.

The rearrangement uses TRBV18 and TRBJ1-4, with a weak D call TRBD1 (5 bases). Trimming removed 3 bases from V and 5 bases from J, with 13 bases in between. The CDR3 totals 15 residues. Germline CDR1 reads KGHSH; CDR2 reads LQKENI. In DNA, the CDR3 is TGTGCCAGCTCACCCTATCGGGGGAGGAATGAAAAACTGTTTTTT. As protein: CASSPYRGRNEKLFF.

V gene TRBV29-1 combines with J gene TRBJ1-3, with 10 bases lining up with TRBD1. This CDR3 region has 13 residues. Germline-derived CDR1 and CDR2 are SQVTM and ANQGSEA. V lost 6 bases, J lost 4 bases, and 3 bases stayed unmatched. The CDR3 spells CSVRDRGGNTIYF. CDR3 in DNA: TGCAGCGTCCGGGACAGGGGAGGAAACACCATATATTTT.

The V gene is TRBV9, the J gene TRBJ2-5; TRBD2 matches 10 bases. Trimming cost V 5 bases and J 0 bases; bases outside gene matches: 10. CDR1 SGDLS and CDR2 YYNGEE come from the germline V gene. This CDR3 contains 17 residues. Written as DNA, the CDR3 is TGTGCCAGCAGTCGGTTAGCGGGAGGAGCGTACCAAGAGACCCAGTACTTC. This sequence encodes CASSRLAGGAYQETQYF. The whole variable domain, filled in from reference TRBV9 and TRBJ2-5, reads DSGVTQTPKHLITATGQRVTLRCSPRSGDLSVYWYQQSLDQGLQFLIQYYNGEERAKGNILERFSAQQFPDLHSELNLSSLELGDSALYFCASSRLAGGAYQETQYFGPGTRLLVL.

The chain uses TRBV18 and TRBJ2-1, with D tentatively TRBD2 (5 bases). Germline V lookup: CDR1 KGHSH, CDR2 LQKENI. Trimming left V 1 base short and J 5 bases short, with 15 bases between. The CDR3 covers 16 residues. The CDR3 coding sequence is TGTGCCAGCTCACCACAGACGGGATCCCAAAACAATGAGCAGTTCTTC. This encodes CASSPQTGSQNNEQFF.

The chain combines TRBV7-1 with TRBJ1-2; D ambiguous. TRBV7-1 has ORF status, its function being uncertain. Trimming stripped 4 bases from V and 5 bases from J, with 11 bases between. The CDR3 runs to 13 residues. This CDR3 is CASSLQRFYGYTF. In DNA form, the CDR3 reads TGTGCCAGCAGCTTACAGCGTTTTTATGGCTACACCTTC.

The CDR3 DNA is TGTGCCAGCAGTAGCCTCAGCGGGAGGGCCTCGTACGAGCAGTACTTC. Encoded protein: CASSSLSGRASYEQYF. The chain links TRBV6-8 to TRBJ2-7, with TRBD2 matching 10 bases. Germline trimming cut 5 bases from V and 4 bases from J; bases unmatched to any gene: 11. Per the germline V gene, CDR1 is MNHGY and CDR2 is SAAAGT. This CDR3 has 16 residues.

The chain has TRBV5-1 and TRBJ2-6, with no clear D. The CDR3 is made up of 14 amino acids. The germline CDR1 and CDR2 sequences are SGHRS and YFSETQ. V was clipped by 4 bases and J by 3 bases, with 8 bases between them. The CDR3 bases are TGCGCCAGCAGCGTAGAAGTTGGGGCCAACGTCCTGACTTTC. Encoded protein: CASSVEVGANVLTF.

This chain connects TRBV5-1 to TRBJ2-2, with 9 bases that match TRBD2. Germline V CDR1 and CDR2: SGHRS, YFSETQ. The CDR3 runs 15 residues. Trimming at V came to 0 bases and at J to 6 bases, leaving 3 bases not matched to a gene. CDR3 in DNA: TGCGCCAGCAGCTTGGCCGGACTAGCGTCCGGGGAGCTGTTTTTT. Its protein is CASSLAGLASGELFF.

This rearrangement joins TRBV11-3 to TRBJ1-2, with 7 bases aligning to TRBD1. The CDR3 runs to 18 residues. Per germline, CDR1 SGHNT and CDR2 YENEEA. The J segment lost 7 bases and the V segment lost 2 bases, leaving 19 bases of the junction unmatched. The CDR3 reads CASSLIGYKGGDRSGYTF. The CDR3 DNA reads TGTGCCAGCAGCTTAATAGGGTACAAAGGGGGCGATAGGAGTGGCTACACCTTC.

The chain uses TRBV11-3 and TRBJ2-1; 13 bases agree with TRBD2. V lost 5 bases, J lost 8 bases, and 6 bases stayed unmatched. The CDR3 consists of 15 residues. CDR1 and CDR2 (germline): SGHNT, YENEEA. CDR3 in DNA: TGTGCCAGCAGCCAGACTAGCGGGAGGAGGGATGAGCAGTTCTTC. This sequence encodes CASSQTSGRRDEQFF.

This rearrangement joins TRBV12-5 to TRBJ2-3; D may be TRBD2 (5 bases). The CDR3 loop spans 18 amino acids. Germline V gene data show CDR1 as LGHNT and CDR2 as FRNRAP. V was pared by 2 bases and J by 2 bases, with 20 bases between. CDR3 loop: CASGLWSRDYTNTDTQYF. The CDR3 DNA reads TGTGCTAGTGGTTTGTGGTCTCGAGACTATACGAACACAGATACGCAGTATTTT.

A single count supports this clone. The gene calls are TRBV22-1 and TRBJ2-7; TRBD2 is the table's D call and was not checked against the DNA. TRBV22-1 is a pseudogene segment. This CDR3 spans 15 amino acids. CDR3 loop: CASSYGGGPTAEQYV. The CDR3 nucleotides read TGTGCCAGCAGTTATGGCGGGGGGCCTACTGCGGAGCAGTACGTC.